This T cell receptor beta chain comes out of a study of T cell responses to AZD1222 COVID-19 vaccine. Across the study: Second-dose timings of about 4 or about 12 weeks were pooled.

This clone was seen a single time. The antigen is undetermined. The CDR3 is 15 residues long. V gave up 1 base and J gave up 3 bases, with 13 bases separating them. Germline assignment: CDR1 SGHKS and CDR2 YYEKEE (reference sequence). Study-wide points: A reported finding is that nearly half of spike-specific TCRs target unmutated variant regions. Distributed over spike, vaccine-associated CD4 TCRs predominated at 160-218 and 743-854. Repertoires were collected only later (after the peak T cell response had occurred).

The repertoire was sequenced with immunoSEQ multiplex PCR; TCRdb's copy has only in-frame clones and lacks some. The data contain 130,000 or so clones, 94% of them singletons. The source was peripheral blood, collected on day 0 of AZD1222 vaccination. V gene TRBV5-5 combines with J gene TRBJ2-5, with unresolved D. This TCR was recovered from an adult in good health. In DNA form, the CDR3 reads TGTGCCAGCAGCTTGAGGTCACCTCGAGAAGAGACCCAGTACTTC. Translated, it gives CASSLRSPREETQYF.